These 9 T cell receptor beta chains were all obtained from the same sample, sequenced in a study of blood T cells in healthy people across ages. A sample-barcoded 5' primer and a J-beta primer mix were used in a second PCR of about 6 to 12 cycles. TCRdb reprocessed the 5' RACE reads via MiXCR and lists one record per CDR3 protein. This sample has 800,000 or so distinct CDR3 sequences, with 20% to 25% found just once. This sample also belongs to another study, concerning T cells of mothers and their children.

Sequenced sample: blood. The receptors shown here come from a boy aged 5-17 years in good health.

This clonotype was seen a handful of times. The V gene is TRBV12-3 or TRBV12-4, the J gene TRBJ2-2; maybe TRBD2 (6 bases). The ends were cut back, 7 bases at V and 1 base at J, with 13 bases in the middle. The CDR3 loop spans 15 amino acids. In nucleotides, the CDR3 is TGTGCCAGCACCTCGCCCGGGAGGAACACCGGGGAGCTGTTTTTT. Translation: CASTSPGRNTGELFF.

The rearrangement joins TRBV5-1 to TRBJ2-5; 8 nucleotides align to TRBD1. Germline trimming cut 4 bases from V and 0 bases from J; bases unmatched to any gene: 8. The CDR3 is 16 residues long. CDR1 is SGHRS and CDR2 is YFSETQ in the germline V gene. The DNA of the CDR3 is TGCGCCAGCAGCATCCATACACAGGGGGACCAAGAGACCCAGTACTTC. Translation: CASSIHTQGDQETQYF.

This chain links TRBV20-1 with TRBJ1-2; TRBD1 is a possible D gene (6 bases). Trimming left V 4 bases short and J 4 bases short, with 13 bases between. Germline V gene lookup returns CDR1 DFQATT and CDR2 SNEGSKA (reference sequence). This CDR3 has 13 amino acids. DNA of the CDR3: TGCAGTGCTACCCGGACAGATGCCTATGGCTACACCTTC. Translated, it gives CSATRTDAYGYTF.

Turning to this clonotype: Its ends do not fully match the called genes, so a read error is possible. The chain recombines TRBV6-2 or TRBV6-3 with TRBJ2-5; D unclear. There are 11 residues in the CDR3. Germline CDR1 MNHEY, CDR2 SVGEGT. The CDR3 spells CATSPGLTQYF. The DNA for the CDR3 is TGTGCCACCAGTCCTGGGTTGACCCAGTACTTC.

This chain links TRBV2 with TRBJ2-1, with D possibly matching TRBD2 (5 bases). The germline V gene encodes CDR1 SNHLY and CDR2 FYNNEI. V was cut by 4 bases and J by 0 bases, with 10 bases left in between. The CDR3 contains 15 residues. CDR3 amino acids: CASSGGRVSYNEQFF. The CDR3 DNA reads as TGTGCCAGCAGTGGCGGGCGGGTCTCCTACAATGAGCAGTTCTTC.

J is TRBJ2-1 and V is TRBV3-1; 9 bases map to TRBD2. The CDR3 loop spans 18 amino acids. Germline CDR1 LGHDT, CDR2 YNNKEL (reference sequence). V shed 6 bases and J 5 bases; nucleotides not matched to a gene: 17. CDR3 nucleotide sequence: TGTGCCAGCAGTCGAGCGGGGGGAAACTCGCTGACCGACAATGAGCAGTTCTTC. Translation gives CASSRAGGNSLTDNEQFF.

The chain links TRBV4-2 to TRBJ2-3; the D is unclear. CDR1 is LGHNA, CDR2 YNFKEQ, per germline. Trimming left V 0 bases short and J 2 bases short, with 3 bases between. The length of the CDR3 is 13 residues. The CDR3 DNA reads TGTGCCAGCAGCCAAGAAATCACAGATACGCAGTATTTT. Encoded protein: CASSQEITDTQYF.

There are a few counts of this clonotype. The chain couples TRBV14 to TRBJ2-5, with 9 positions matching TRBD1. V lost 5 bases, J lost 0 bases, and 10 bases stayed unmatched. CDR1 is SGHDN, CDR2 FVKESK, per germline. The CDR3 contains 17 residues. The CDR3 sequence is CASSVPGQGPYQETQYF. Written as DNA, the CDR3 is TGTGCCAGCAGCGTACCGGGACAGGGACCTTACCAAGAGACCCAGTACTTC. Full variable domain (rest looked up from reference TRBV14 and TRBJ2-5): EAGVTQFPSHSVIEKGQTVTLRCDPISGHDNLYWYRRVMGKEIKFLLHFVKESKQDESGMPNNRFLAERTGGTYSTLKVQPAELEDSGVYFCASSVPGQGPYQETQYFGPGTRLLVL.

There are a few counts of this clonotype. In nucleotides, the CDR3 is TGCGCCAGCAGCCAAGATCCCCGCTCACCCCTCCACTTT. It specifies CASSQDPRSPLHF. This chain uses TRBV4-1 with TRBJ1-6; no definite D call. The CDR3 covers 13 residues. Germline V gene sequence: CDR1 MGHRA, CDR2 YSYEKL. V was pared by 0 bases and J by 10 bases, with 7 bases between.